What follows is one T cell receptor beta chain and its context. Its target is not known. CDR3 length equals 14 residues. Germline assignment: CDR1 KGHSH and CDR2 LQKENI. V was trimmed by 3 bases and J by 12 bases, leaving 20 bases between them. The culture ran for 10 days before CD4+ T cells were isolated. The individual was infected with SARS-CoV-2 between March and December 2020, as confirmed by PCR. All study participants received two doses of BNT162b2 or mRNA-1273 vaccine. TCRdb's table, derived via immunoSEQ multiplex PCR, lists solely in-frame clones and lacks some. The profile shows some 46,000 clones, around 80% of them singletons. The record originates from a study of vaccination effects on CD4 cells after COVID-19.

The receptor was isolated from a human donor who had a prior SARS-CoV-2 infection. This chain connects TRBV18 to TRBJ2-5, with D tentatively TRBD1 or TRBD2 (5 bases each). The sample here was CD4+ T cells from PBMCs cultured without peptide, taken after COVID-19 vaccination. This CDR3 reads CASSPGTQDNSEYF. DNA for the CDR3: TGTGCCAGCTCACCCGGGACCCAGGATAATTCGGAGTACTTC.